This T cell receptor beta chain was identified during a study of T cells of healthy individuals. This clonotype was detected many times. TCRdb called the 5' RACE reads again in MiXCR, with one record for every CDR3 protein. The profile shows around 79,000 distinct CDR3 sequences, roughly 5% of them singletons. This CDR3 is built from 13 residues. V gave up 4 bases and J gave up 0 bases, with 6 bases separating them. Germline V gives CDR1 MNHEY, CDR2 SMNVEV (reference sequence). This chain joins TRBV27 and TRBJ1-1; D remains ambiguous. The receptor was isolated from a female donor in good health. The CDR3 protein is CASSYTVNTEAFF. DNA of the CDR3: TGTGCCAGCAGTTATACGGTGAACACTGAAGCTTTCTTT.